The 21 T cell receptor beta chains below were found in one sample sequenced in a study of blood T cell repertoires in COVID-19 (dated by TCRdb to 2018 to 2020). The library was prepared using the immunoSEQ multiplex PCR assay. TCRdb carries this immuneACCESS record with in-frame sequences only. Its versions omit some clonotypes, under half of them owing to an unresolved V gene in the studies checked, with the rest unexplained. This sample comprises tens of thousands of clones, approximately 91% of them detected only once. Of the sample, 1.5% to 2% falls within the top ten clones. The source material was peripheral blood. These TCRs come from a human donor in a cohort sampled during active COVID-19.

This chain uses TRBV27 with TRBJ1-2, with 8 bases lining up with TRBD1. Germline-derived CDR1 and CDR2 are MNHEY and SMNVEV (reference sequence). There are 14 residues in the CDR3. Unmatched junction bases numbered 4, after V lost 3 bases and J lost 4 bases. CDR3 residues: CASSFGQGSYGYTF. CDR3 bases: TGTGCCAGCAGTTTCGGACAGGGTAGCTATGGCTACACCTTC.

The chain has TRBV12-5 and TRBJ2-2, with TRBD1 as a possible D gene (6 bases). The CDR3 runs 14 residues. V lost 1 base, J lost 8 bases, and 11 bases lay in between. Germline lookup yields CDR1 LGHNT and CDR2 FRNRAP. CDR3 sequence: CASGLGQVIGELFF. The CDR3 nucleotides are TGTGCTAGTGGTTTGGGACAGGTGATTGGGGAGCTGTTTTTT.

This clone has only a few counts. The V gene is TRBV7-9, the J gene TRBJ2-7; TRBD1 matches 10 bases. Germline CDR1 reads SEHNR; CDR2 reads FQNEAQ (reference sequence). The CDR3 loop spans 15 amino acids. Trimming cost V 3 bases and J 2 bases; bases outside gene matches: 4. The CDR3 DNA reads TGTGCCAGCAGCTTTCCGGGACAGGGGACCTACGAGCAGTACTTC. As protein: CASSFPGQGTYEQYF.

This clone came up once. The chain joins TRBV18 to TRBJ2-1; 7 bases match TRBD2. Germline CDR1 reads KGHSH; CDR2 reads LQKENI. This CDR3 is built from 14 residues. V was clipped by 2 bases and J by 8 bases; unmatched bases: 6. The CDR3 loop is CASSPRTRTHEQFF. CDR3 sequence (DNA): TGTGCCAGCTCACCAAGGACTAGAACGCATGAGCAGTTCTTC.

This chain connects TRBV4-3 to TRBJ2-3, with TRBD2 identical over 7 bases. CDR3 length equals 13 residues. Trimming took 2 bases from V and 8 from J; bases not matched to a gene: 4. Germline CDR1 LGHNA, CDR2 YSLEER. CDR3 residues: CASSQKLAGTQYF. In nucleotides, the CDR3 is TGCGCCAGCAGCCAAAAATTAGCGGGTACGCAGTATTTT.

The V call is TRBV15, the J call TRBJ2-2; D gene unclear. Trimming removed 4 bases from V and 5 bases from J, with 2 bases in between. The germline V gene encodes CDR1 LNHNV and CDR2 YYDKDF (reference sequence). This CDR3 spans 11 amino acids. The CDR3 bases are TGTGCCACCAGCACAACCGGGGAGCTGTTTTTT. Translation: CATSTTGELFF. The whole variable domain, remainder taken from reference TRBV15 and TRBJ2-2, is DAMVIQNPRYQVTQFGKPVTLSCSQTLNHNVMYWYQQKSSQAPKLLFHYYDKDFNNEADTPDNFQSRRPNTSFCFLDIRSPGLGDTAMYLCATSTTGELFFGEGSRLTVL.

This chain uses TRBV19 with TRBJ1-6; tentatively, D is TRBD1 (5 bases). Germline V lookup: CDR1 LNHDA, CDR2 SQIVND (reference sequence). The CDR3 length is 16 residues. The germline V and J ends were trimmed by 1 base and 5 bases, with 12 bases remaining between them. CDR3 loop: CASSIGPWTNNSPLHF. CDR3 nucleotides: TGTGCCAGTAGTATAGGACCCTGGACAAATAATTCACCCCTCCACTTT.

This chain joins TRBV27 and TRBJ2-7; 9 bases map to TRBD1. In germline, CDR1 is MNHEY, CDR2 SMNVEV (reference sequence). V dropped 2 bases and J dropped 4; count of bases not matched to a gene: 9. The CDR3 totals 16 residues. CDR3 nucleotides: TGTGCCAGCAGTTTAAATGTTGCGACAGGGGGGTACGAGCAGTACTTC. As protein: CASSLNVATGGYEQYF.

This sequence joins TRBV5-4 and TRBJ1-1; D might be TRBD1 (5 bases). Looked up from germline, CDR1 is SGHNT and CDR2 is YYREEE (reference sequence). Trimming took off 4 bases at V and 1 base at J, with 8 bases between the two ends. The CDR3 has 13 residues. As DNA, the CDR3 is TGTGCCAGCAGCCCGCAGGGGAACACTGAAGCTTTCTTT. This gives the protein CASSPQGNTEAFF.

This chain links TRBV10-3 with TRBJ1-6, with a possible D match to TRBD1 (5 bases). The germline V and J ends were trimmed by 1 base and 7 bases, with 14 bases remaining between them. Germline CDR1 and CDR2: ENHRY and SYGVKD. The CDR3 covers 16 residues. The CDR3 loop reads CAISELGAGFNSPLHF. As DNA, the CDR3 is TGTGCCATCAGTGAGTTAGGGGCTGGGTTCAATTCACCCCTCCACTTT.

The rearrangement links TRBV9 to TRBJ2-2; D remains unclear. This CDR3 comprises 13 residues. Germline V gives CDR1 SGDLS, CDR2 YYNGEE. With 0 bases removed from V and 3 bases from J, the gap between germline ends came to 3 bases. This CDR3 reads CASSVADTGELFF. The CDR3 region has the DNA TGTGCCAGCAGCGTAGCGGACACCGGGGAGCTGTTTTTT.

The CDR3: CASSVGTDSISPLHF. The CDR3 DNA reads as TGTGCCAGCAGCGTTGGGACAGACTCCATTTCACCCCTCCACTTT. V usage is TRBV9 and J usage is TRBJ1-6; 7 positions agree with TRBD1. V was pared by 2 bases and J by 9 bases, with 8 bases of the junction left unmatched. This CDR3 has 15 residues. CDR1 is SGDLS, CDR2 YYNGEE, per germline.

This clone was found once. V gene TRBV2 combines with J gene TRBJ2-5; D uncertain. Germline CDR1 SNHLY, CDR2 FYNNEI. V dropped 4 bases and J dropped 1 base, with 10 bases sitting between them. This CDR3 contains 14 residues. Here the CDR3 reads CASSGASRQETQYF. The CDR3 DNA sequence: TGTGCCAGCAGTGGGGCCTCTCGCCAAGAGACCCAGTACTTC.

This clone has just one count. This chain uses TRBV9 with TRBJ2-2; TRBD2 aligns across 9 bases. The CDR3 length is 14 residues. From germline, CDR1 is SGDLS and CDR2 YYNGEE. V was clipped by 8 bases and J by 4 bases; unmatched bases: 6. The CDR3 nucleotides read TGTGCCAGTAGACTAGCGGAACTCACCGGGGAGCTGTTTTTT. Its translation is CASRLAELTGELFF.

The chain joins TRBV24-1 to TRBJ2-1; 11 positions agree with TRBD2. Germline V gives CDR1 KGHDR, CDR2 SFDVKD. J was trimmed by 8 bases and V by 9 bases; bases with no gene match: 8. The CDR3 sequence is 14 residues long. CDR3 amino acids: CATGTSGSRDEQFF. The CDR3 DNA reads TGTGCCACCGGTACTAGCGGGAGTCGCGATGAGCAGTTCTTC.

This clone was detected a few times. The chain joins TRBV7-9 to TRBJ1-2, with D perhaps matching TRBD1 (6 bases). This CDR3 comprises 13 residues. The V and J ends lost 5 bases and 8 bases respectively, with 15 bases between them. Germline-derived CDR1 and CDR2 are SEHNR and FQNEAQ (reference sequence). CDR3 in DNA: TGTGCCAGCAGCGGGGTGACAGGATTAGGCTACACCTTC. It encodes CASSGVTGLGYTF.

This chain uses TRBV10-3 with TRBJ2-1, with D tentatively TRBD1 (6 bases). The ends were cut back, 6 bases at V and 0 bases at J, with 18 bases in the middle. The CDR3 covers 17 residues. In germline, CDR1 is ENHRY, CDR2 SYGVKD. CDR3 residues: CAISGTRYPSSYNEQFF. In DNA form, the CDR3 reads TGTGCCATCAGCGGGACAAGGTACCCTAGCTCCTACAATGAGCAGTTCTTC.

CDR3 sequence: CASSLAWRERADTQYF. The CDR3 DNA reads as TGTGCCAGCAGCTTAGCTTGGCGGGAGCGGGCAGATACGCAGTATTTT. The V and J genes are TRBV7-2 and TRBJ2-3, with 7 bases lining up with TRBD2. From germline, CDR1 is SGHTA and CDR2 FQGNSA. V lost 0 bases, J lost 4 bases, and 7 bases stayed unmatched. CDR3 size: 16 residues. Variable domain in full (rest from reference TRBV7-2 and TRBJ2-3): GAGVSQSPSNKVTEKGKDVELRCDPISGHTALYWYRQSLGQGLEFLIYFQGNSAPDKSGLPSDRFSAERTGGSVSTLTIQRTQQEDSAVYLCASSLAWRERADTQYFGPGTRLTVL.

This rearrangement joins TRBV5-4 to TRBJ2-2; perhaps TRBD1 as D (6 bases). CDR3 length: 16 amino acids. Germline CDR1 is SGHNT and CDR2 is YYREEE (reference sequence). The ends were cut back, 1 base at V and 3 bases at J, with 13 bases in the middle. The CDR3 protein is CASSLHQGIYTGELFF. CDR3 DNA: TGTGCCAGCAGCTTGCACCAGGGGATTTACACCGGGGAGCTGTTTTTT.

The genes are TRBV24-1 and TRBJ1-2; 9 nucleotides match TRBD1. Germline V gene sequence: CDR1 KGHDR, CDR2 SFDVKD. The CDR3 spans 15 residues. V lost 4 bases and J lost 7; bases outside the gene matches: 9. The CDR3 coding sequence is TGTGCCACCAGTGACCGGACAGGGGTGTCGAGTGGCTACACCTTC. This sequence encodes CATSDRTGVSSGYTF.

This clone was recorded only once. The rearrangement links TRBV9 to TRBJ1-4; 7 nucleotides match TRBD1. The trim removed 0 bases at V and 10 bases at J, leaving 15 bases unmatched. There are 17 residues in the CDR3. The germline V gene has CDR1 SGDLS and CDR2 YYNGEE. This chain's CDR3 is CASSVGPHGDRYLKLFF. CDR3 coding DNA: TGTGCCAGCAGCGTAGGCCCCCACGGGGACAGATATTTAAAACTGTTTTTT.